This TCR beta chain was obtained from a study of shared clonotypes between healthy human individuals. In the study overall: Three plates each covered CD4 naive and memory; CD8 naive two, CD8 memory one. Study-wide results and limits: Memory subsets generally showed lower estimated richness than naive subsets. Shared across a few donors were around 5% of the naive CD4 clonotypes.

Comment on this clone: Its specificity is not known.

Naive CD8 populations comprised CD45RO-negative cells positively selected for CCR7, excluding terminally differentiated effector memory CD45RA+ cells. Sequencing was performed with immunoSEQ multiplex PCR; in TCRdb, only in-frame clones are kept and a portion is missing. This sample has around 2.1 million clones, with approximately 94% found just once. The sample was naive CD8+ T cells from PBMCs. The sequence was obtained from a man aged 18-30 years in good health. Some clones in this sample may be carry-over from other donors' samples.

This CDR3 is CASSLEANNYNSPLHF. The CDR3 DNA is TGTGCCAGCAGCTTAGAGGCCAACAACTATAATTCACCCCTCCACTTT. This chain joins TRBV11-2 and TRBJ1-6; D is undetermined. This CDR3 is 16 amino acids long. Trimming left V 0 bases short and J 3 bases short, with 9 bases between. CDR1 and CDR2 from the germline V gene are SGHAT and FQNNGV.